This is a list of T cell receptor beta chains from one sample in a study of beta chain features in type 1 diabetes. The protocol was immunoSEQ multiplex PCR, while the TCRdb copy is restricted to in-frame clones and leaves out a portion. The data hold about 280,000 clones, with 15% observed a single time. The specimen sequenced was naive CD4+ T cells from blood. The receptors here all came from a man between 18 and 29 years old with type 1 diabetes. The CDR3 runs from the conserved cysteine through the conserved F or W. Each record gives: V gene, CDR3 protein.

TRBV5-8	CASSIPGITNEQYF
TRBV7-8	CASSSTGFTGELFF
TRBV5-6	CASTNTDTQYF
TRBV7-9	CASSRFGGNPGANVLTF
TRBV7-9	CASSLTLRSFDF
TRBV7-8	CASSLASSGSADTQYF
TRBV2	CAGHEANYGYTF
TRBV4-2	CASSQGPGGNTGELFF
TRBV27	CASSLWTGRFVNEQFF
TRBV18	CASSPGTGVGNTEAFF
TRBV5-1	CASSDGTSGGHTDTQYF
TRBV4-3	CASSQDDRERKREETQYF
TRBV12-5	CASRSHNYEQYF
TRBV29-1	CSVSPRLAGQETQYF
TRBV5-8	CASSSDRVGEQYF
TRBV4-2	CASSQAPMTSGRGYEQYF
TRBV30	CAWSVASRGAFF
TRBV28	CASSFSGWYQETQYF
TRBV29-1	CSVEGLWDRDYGYTF
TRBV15	CATSRGGTGDGYTF
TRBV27	CASSSQINQPQHF
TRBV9	CASSDRDSTPDTQYF
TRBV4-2	CASSQVLAGGPYEQYF
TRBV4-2	CASSRDNTKEKLFF
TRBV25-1	CASSATTDRIYEQYF
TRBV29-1	CSFSGSSYEQYF
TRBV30	CAWRGTGYWKTQYF
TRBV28	CASRTTSGRADF
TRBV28	CASSLGADFNEKLFF
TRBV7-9	CASSPNISLYEQYF
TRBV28	CASREGSSYEQYF